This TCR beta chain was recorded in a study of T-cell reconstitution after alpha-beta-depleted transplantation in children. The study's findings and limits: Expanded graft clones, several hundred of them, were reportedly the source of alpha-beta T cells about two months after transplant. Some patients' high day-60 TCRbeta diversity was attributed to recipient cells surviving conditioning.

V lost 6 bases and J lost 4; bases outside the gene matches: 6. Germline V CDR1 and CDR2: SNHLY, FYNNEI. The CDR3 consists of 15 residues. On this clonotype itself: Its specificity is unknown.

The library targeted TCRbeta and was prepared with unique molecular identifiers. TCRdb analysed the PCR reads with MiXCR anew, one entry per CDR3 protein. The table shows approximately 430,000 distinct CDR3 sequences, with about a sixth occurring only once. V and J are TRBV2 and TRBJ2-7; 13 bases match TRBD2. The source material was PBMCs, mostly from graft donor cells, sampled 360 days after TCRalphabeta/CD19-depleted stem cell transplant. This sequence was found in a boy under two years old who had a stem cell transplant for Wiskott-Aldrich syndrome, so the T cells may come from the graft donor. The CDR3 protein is CASRGLAGEIYEQYF. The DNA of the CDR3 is TGTGCCAGCAGAGGACTAGCGGGGGAAATTTACGAGCAGTACTTC.